Listed here is a single T cell receptor beta chain. These data are taken from a study of glioma-infiltrating T cells after dendritic cell vaccination. The PCR used 60 V beta and 13 J beta primers. Sequencing used immunoSEQ multiplex PCR; TCRdb keeps in-frame clones, though not all of them. The sample contains tens of thousands of clones, around 87% of which appear only once. The CDR3 has 12 amino acids. V was pared by 10 bases and J by 4 bases, with 14 bases between. Per germline, CDR1 SNHLY and CDR2 FYNNEI. Time point meaning: after dendritic cell vaccination, including at tumor progression/relapse. This sequence joins TRBV2 and TRBJ2-7; D possibly corresponds to TRBD2 (6 bases). The sample in question was blood, obtained after dendritic cell vaccination. The sequence came from a human donor with glioblastoma. CDR3 residues: CATREFPYEQYF. CDR3 sequence (DNA): TGTGCCACCCGGGAGTTCCCTTACGAGCAGTACTTC.